This T cell receptor (beta chain) emerged from a study of Graves' ophthalmopathy and Graves' hyperthyroidism. On the study more broadly: Peripheral blood was collected at initial diagnosis, before any treatment.

Amplified material comprised TCR beta CDR3 regions derived from RNA transcripts. HTBI-primed RT-PCR formed the first round, and a multiplex PCR formed the second. One entry per CDR3 protein results from TCRdb running MiXCR on the multiplex PCR reads. The sample holds hundreds of thousands of distinct CDR3 sequences, 22% seen once. Stable hyperthyroidism meant no progression to ophthalmopathy within 18 months of follow-up. Patients in the hyperthyroidism group, adults aged 18 to 65, were newly diagnosed, under 2 months' duration. The PBMCs had their origin in less than 13 ml of fresh peripheral blood. Germline CDR1 GTSNPN, CDR2 SVGIG (reference sequence). The CDR3 has 11 amino acids. Trimming took 2 bases from V and 15 from J, leaving 14 bases between them.

The chain recombines TRBV30 with TRBJ1-5; D possibly corresponds to TRBD1 (5 bases). The source material was peripheral blood. The source of this sequence is a woman aged 18-29 years with stable Graves' hyperthyroidism. Some clones in this sample may be carry-over from other donors' samples. The CDR3 loop reads CAWSLGGGTHF. The CDR3 nucleotides read TGTGCCTGGAGTCTCGGGGGGGGAACGCATTTT.